This entry concerns a single T cell receptor beta chain. Its antigen is as yet unknown. Deletions cut 4 bases from V and 7 bases from J, with 13 bases between. This CDR3 has 13 amino acids. The V gene's germline CDR1 is SGHRS and CDR2 YFSETQ. These data originate in a study of cytomegalovirus exposure and HLA in healthy donors. Regarding the study as a whole: The likely explanation for a cluster of highly shared sequence variants was sequencing artifact. The study carried out a later analysis of TCR beta sequences. It associated around 17,000 of them with specific HLA alleles at a false discovery rate of 0.05. When analyzed later, a missense DCLRE1C variant was found to be linked to TCR beta V- and J-gene trimming.

Healthy bone marrow donors made up the cohort. Primers for the PCR totalled 60 Vbeta and 13 Jbeta. Here immunoSEQ multiplex PCR was the method, and the copy in TCRdb shows in-frame clones only, minus some. The table lists 210,000 or so clones, 85% of them singletons. This receptor was identified in a girl aged 2-9 years in good health and CMV-seronegative. J is TRBJ2-3 and V is TRBV5-1; D is possibly TRBD1 (6 bases). The sample consisted of PBMCs. The chain's CDR3 is CASSPEGGNTQYF. The CDR3 nucleotides are TGCGCCAGCAGCCCGGAAGGGGGAAATACGCAGTATTTT.